This TCR beta chain was identified in a study of blood T cell repertoires in COVID-19. The wider study: Samples representing acute and convalescent COVID-19 were sourced from the United States, Italy and Spain. Sample material is recorded as cDNA or gDNA derived from T cells, B-cell-depleted T cells, or PBMCs.

CDR3 length: 12 residues. CDR1 is SQVTM and CDR2 is ANQGSEA in the germline V gene. V gave up 4 bases and J gave up 3 bases, with 4 bases separating them. In the original analysis: Reference gene primer amplification gave estimated nucleated cell counts. TCRdb's table, derived via immunoSEQ multiplex PCR, lists solely in-frame clones and lacks some. V and J calls and clone size are those listed in that table; D and trimming were worked out from the DNA. The sample has under 300,000 clones; around 90% are singletons. The sequenced sample consisted of peripheral blood. This clonotype originated in a woman aged 40 to 50 who had recovered from COVID-19. The chain employs TRBV29-1 and TRBJ2-6; D not certain. CDR3 DNA: TGCAGCGTTGTGAGTGGGGCCAACGTCCTGACTTTC. Its protein product is CSVVSGANVLTF.